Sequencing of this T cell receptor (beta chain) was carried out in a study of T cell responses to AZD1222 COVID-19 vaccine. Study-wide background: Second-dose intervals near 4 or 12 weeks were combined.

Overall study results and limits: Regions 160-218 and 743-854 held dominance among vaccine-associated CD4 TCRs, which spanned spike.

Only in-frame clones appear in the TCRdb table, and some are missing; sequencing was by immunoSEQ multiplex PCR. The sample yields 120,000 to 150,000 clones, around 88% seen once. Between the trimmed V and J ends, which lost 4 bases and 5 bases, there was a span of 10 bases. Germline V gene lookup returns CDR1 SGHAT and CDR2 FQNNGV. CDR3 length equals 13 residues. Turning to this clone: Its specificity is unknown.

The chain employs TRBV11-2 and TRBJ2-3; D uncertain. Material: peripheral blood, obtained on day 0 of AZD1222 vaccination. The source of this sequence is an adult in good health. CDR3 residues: CASSSNGRDTQYF. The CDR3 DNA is TGTGCCAGCAGCTCCAACGGGCGAGATACGCAGTATTTT. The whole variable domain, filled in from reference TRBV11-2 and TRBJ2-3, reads EAGVAQSPRYKIIEKRQSVAFWCNPISGHATLYWYQQILGQGPKLLIQFQNNGVVDDSQLPKDRFSAERLKGVDSTLKIQPAKLEDSAVYLCASSSNGRDTQYFGPGTRLTVL.